Following are 10 T cell receptor beta chains from one sample sequenced in a study of radiation and T cells in renal cell carcinoma. The protocol was immunoSEQ multiplex PCR, while the TCRdb copy is restricted to in-frame clones and leaves out a portion. The repertoire consists of 70,000 to 90,000 clones, with about 86% occurring once and the leading ten covering 20% to 25%. Time point specified: blood 2 weeks post-SBRT. Treatment given: 15 Gy SBRT to primary tumor, nephrectomy 4 weeks later. This specimen was blood, taken from a patient whose treatment included radiotherapy and nephrectomy. Receptors originate from a woman aged 45-65 years with renal cell carcinoma.

This clone was seen a handful of times. The chain recombines TRBV30 with TRBJ1-5; D is possibly TRBD1 (6 bases). CDR1 GTSNPN and CDR2 SVGIG come from the germline V gene (reference sequence). This CDR3 contains 14 residues. The CDR3 loop is CALRAAGGGQPQHF. The CDR3 DNA follows: TGTGCTCTGAGGGCGGCGGGAGGGGGTCAGCCCCAGCATTTT.

V gene TRBV7-9 combines with J gene TRBJ2-6; no clear D gene. V was cut by 3 bases and J by 0 bases, with 15 bases left in between. Germline CDR1 and CDR2: SEHNR and FQNEAQ (reference sequence). The CDR3 has 18 amino acids. CDR3 in amino acids: CASSFLAETYSGANVLTF. CDR3 nucleotides: TGTGCCAGCAGCTTTTTGGCTGAGACCTACTCTGGGGCCAACGTCCTGACTTTC.

The V and J genes are TRBV4-3 and TRBJ2-2; possible D gene TRBD2, 6 bases. CDR3 length: 16 residues. Germline CDR1 is LGHNA and CDR2 is YSLEER. V dropped 3 bases and J dropped 6 bases, with 17 bases sitting between them. The CDR3 loop is CASSHLGGIRPGELFF. In DNA form, the CDR3 reads TGCGCCAGCAGCCATCTCGGCGGGATACGCCCCGGGGAGCTGTTTTTT.

This chain connects TRBV18 to TRBJ2-7; perhaps TRBD1 as D (5 bases). The germline gives CDR1 KGHSH, CDR2 LQKENI. Trimming cost V 4 bases and J 6 bases, with 16 bases left between them. The CDR3 is 14 residues long. The CDR3 coding sequence is TGTGCCAGCTCACAGGGGATGCGTCCGAGCGAGCAGTACTTC. Protein sequence: CASSQGMRPSEQYF.

J is TRBJ2-7 and V is TRBV9; D is undetermined. The CDR3 is 15 residues long. V lost 0 bases to trimming and J lost 3 bases, with 13 bases between them. CDR1 and CDR2 (germline): SGDLS, YYNGEE. As DNA, the CDR3 is TGTGCCAGCAGCGTAGCCCCAGATTTCAACTACGAGCAGTACTTC. Protein sequence: CASSVAPDFNYEQYF.

The V and J genes are TRBV9 and TRBJ2-7; no clear D gene. Germline V gene sequence: CDR1 SGDLS, CDR2 YYNGEE. The CDR3 spans 14 residues. V dropped 3 bases and J dropped 4 bases, with 14 bases sitting between them. CDR3 protein: CASSAGVLLYEQYF. The CDR3 DNA reads as TGTGCCAGCAGCGCAGGAGTATTGTTATACGAGCAGTACTTC.

The chain carries TRBV6-1 and TRBJ2-5; possible D gene TRBD1, 6 bases. The CDR3 runs to 14 residues. V lost 4 bases and J 5 bases, leaving 14 bases between the germline ends. Per germline, CDR1 MNHNS and CDR2 SASEGT. The CDR3 coding sequence is TGTGCCAGCAGTGTTGCCTGGACAGCGGAGACCCAGTACTTC. Protein product: CASSVAWTAETQYF.

This chain links TRBV19 with TRBJ2-7; unclear D gene. Germline CDR1 reads LNHDA; CDR2 reads SQIVND (reference sequence). V gave up 8 bases and J gave up 3 bases, with 2 bases separating them. This CDR3 has 9 amino acids. The CDR3 is CASVYEQYF. The CDR3 DNA reads TGTGCCAGTGTCTACGAGCAGTACTTC. Complete variable domain (other parts from reference TRBV19 and TRBJ2-7): DGGITQSPKYLFRKEGQNVTLSCEQNLNHDAMYWYRQDPGQGLRLIYYSQIVNDFQKGDIAEGYSVSREKKESFPLTVTSAQKNPTAFYLCASVYEQYFGPGTRLTVT.

The V call is TRBV19, the J call TRBJ2-7; no definite D call. CDR1 and CDR2 (germline): LNHDA, SQIVND (reference sequence). Trimming took 4 bases from V and 2 from J, leaving 12 bases between them. The CDR3 runs to 14 residues. The CDR3, as DNA: TGTGCCAGTAGTAAATACGGGTTTACCTACGAGCAGTACTTC. Translation: CASSKYGFTYEQYF. Full variable domain (remainder filled in from reference TRBV19 and TRBJ2-7): DGGITQSPKYLFRKEGQNVTLSCEQNLNHDAMYWYRQDPGQGLRLIYYSQIVNDFQKGDIAEGYSVSREKKESFPLTVTSAQKNPTAFYLCASSKYGFTYEQYFGPGTRLTVT.

The chain carries TRBV11-2 and TRBJ1-2; D ambiguous. The CDR3 spans 13 residues. Germline loops: CDR1 SGHAT, CDR2 FQNNGV. Trimming left V 3 bases short and J 8 bases short, with 13 bases between. CDR3 amino acids: CASSFSFIDGYTF. The DNA of the CDR3 is TGTGCCAGCAGCTTCTCCTTCATTGACGGCTACACCTTC.